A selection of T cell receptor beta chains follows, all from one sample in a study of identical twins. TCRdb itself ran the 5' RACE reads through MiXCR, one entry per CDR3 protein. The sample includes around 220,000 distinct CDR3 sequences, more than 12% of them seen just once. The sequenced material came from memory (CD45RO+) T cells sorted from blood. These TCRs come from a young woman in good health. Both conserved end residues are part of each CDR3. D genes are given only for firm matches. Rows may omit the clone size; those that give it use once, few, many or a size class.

DNA: TGCAGTGCTACCCCGGGGCCCGGCCGGCATCAGCCCCAGCATTTT
CDR3: CSATPGPGRHQPQHF
J: TRBJ1-5
D: .
size: .
V: TRBV20-1

DNA: TGTGCCAGCAGCCTAGGAGCGGGAGGAACAGATACGCAGTATTTT
CDR3: CASSLGAGGTDTQYF
J: TRBJ2-3
D: TRBD2
size: many
V: TRBV7-2

DNA: TGTGCCAGCAGACCAGGACAGGTCGTTAATGAAAAACTGTTTTTT
CDR3: CASRPGQVVNEKLFF
J: TRBJ1-4
D: TRBD1
size: .
V: TRBV6-2/TRBV6-3

DNA: TGCAGTGCTACAGGACTGGGCGGGACCCAGTACTTC
CDR3: CSATGLGGTQYF
J: TRBJ2-5
D: .
size: many
V: TRBV20-1

DNA: TGTGCCAGCAACCTGTTGAACAATGAGCAGTTCTTC
CDR3: CASNLLNNEQFF
J: TRBJ2-1
D: .
size: .
V: TRBV6-4

DNA: TGCGCCAGCAGCCAACTTTCGACAGGGGTCATTGAGCAGTTCTTC
CDR3: CASSQLSTGVIEQFF
J: TRBJ2-1
D: TRBD1
size: .
V: TRBV4-3

DNA: TGTGCCAGCAGCTACAACCCGGGGCCCGGGGAGACCCAGTACTTC
CDR3: CASSYNPGPGETQYF
J: TRBJ2-5
D: .
size: .
V: TRBV3-1

DNA: TGTGCCAGCAGCGACCTTAGATCATTCAGGAGCAATCAGCCCCAGCATTTT
CDR3: CASSDLRSFRSNQPQHF
J: TRBJ1-5
D: .
size: few
V: TRBV27

DNA: TGTGCCAGCAGCAGTGGCTACAACCAAGAGACCCAGTACTTC
CDR3: CASSSGYNQETQYF
J: TRBJ2-5
D: .
size: many
V: TRBV9

DNA: TGTGCCAGCAGTTCCGGACAGGGGCATCTTGATTTGAACACTGAAGCTTTCTTT
CDR3: CASSSGQGHLDLNTEAFF
J: TRBJ1-1
D: TRBD1
size: many
V: TRBV12-3/TRBV12-4

DNA: TGTGCCAGCAGCTCCGCGGCCAGCTCCTACAATGAGCAGTTCTTC
CDR3: CASSSAASSYNEQFF
J: TRBJ2-1
D: .
size: .
V: TRBV7-2

DNA: TGTGCCAGCAGTATGTCGGAGACCCAGTACTTC
CDR3: CASSMSETQYF
J: TRBJ2-5
D: .
size: few
V: TRBV12-3/TRBV12-4

DNA: TGTGCCAGCACACAGGAGTTCTACGAGCAGTACTTC
CDR3: CASTQEFYEQYF
J: TRBJ2-7
D: .
size: .
V: TRBV2

DNA: TGTGCCATCAGTTCGCTTCAGGTCTCTGGGGCCAACGTCCTGACTTTC
CDR3: CAISSLQVSGANVLTF
J: TRBJ2-6
D: .
size: few
V: TRBV10-3

DNA: TGTGCCAGCGTACAGAGCACAGATACGCAGTATTTT
CDR3: CASVQSTDTQYF
J: TRBJ2-3
D: .
size: few
V: TRBV2

DNA: TGTGCCAGCAGCCAAGATCATGAGGGTGGCTACACCTTC
CDR3: CASSQDHEGGYTF
J: TRBJ1-2
D: .
size: .
V: TRBV3-1

DNA: TGCGCCAGCAGAAGCCAGGGGAGCACAGATACGCAGTATTTT
CDR3: CASRSQGSTDTQYF
J: TRBJ2-3
D: .
size: many
V: TRBV5-1

DNA: TGTGCCAGCAGCCAAGGACCTCTCCGGGGGGGTATAGAAGATACGCAGTATTTT
CDR3: CASSQGPLRGGIEDTQYF
J: TRBJ2-3
D: TRBD2
size: .
V: TRBV4-2

DNA: TGTGCCAGCAGTGTGGGGGATCAGCCCCAGCATTTT
CDR3: CASSVGDQPQHF
J: TRBJ1-5
D: .
size: .
V: TRBV6-1

DNA: TGCGCCAGCAGCCCGGGACTAGCGGGGTACGAGCAGTACTTC
CDR3: CASSPGLAGYEQYF
J: TRBJ2-7
D: TRBD2
size: many
V: TRBV5-1

DNA: TGCAGTGCTAGTTTCGCGGGAGGCTCCTACGAGCAGTACTTC
CDR3: CSASFAGGSYEQYF
J: TRBJ2-7
D: TRBD2
size: .
V: TRBV20-1

DNA: TGTGCCAGCAGCCAAGATTCTAGCCGCAGGGGGGAGCAGTTCTTC
CDR3: CASSQDSSRRGEQFF
J: TRBJ2-1
D: TRBD1
size: .
V: TRBV4-2

DNA: TGTGCCAGCTCACCACCTAGACCGTCCTCTTACGAGCAGTACTTC
CDR3: CASSPPRPSSYEQYF
J: TRBJ2-7
D: .
size: few
V: TRBV18

DNA: TGTGCCAGCAGCTTATGGCAGGCTGGGGCCGGGGAGCAGTACTTC
CDR3: CASSLWQAGAGEQYF
J: TRBJ2-7
D: .
size: many
V: TRBV11-2

DNA: TGTGCCAGCTCACAAAGCGGAGAAGCCTACGAGCAGTACTTC
CDR3: CASSQSGEAYEQYF
J: TRBJ2-7
D: .
size: .
V: TRBV18

DNA: TGCAGTGCTAGAGTTGGGGATAGCGGGGGCACAGATACGCAGTATTTT
CDR3: CSARVGDSGGTDTQYF
J: TRBJ2-3
D: TRBD2
size: .
V: TRBV20-1

DNA: TGCGCCAGCAACACCGGGACTAGCGGGGGAGTCTCCACAGATACGCAGTATTTT
CDR3: CASNTGTSGGVSTDTQYF
J: TRBJ2-3
D: TRBD2
size: many
V: TRBV5-1

DNA: TGTGCCAGCAGTTCCGTAGCCGGGGGTGAGAACACTGAAGCTTTCTTT
CDR3: CASSSVAGGENTEAFF
J: TRBJ1-1
D: .
size: .
V: TRBV6-5

DNA: TGTGCTGATGGATTAGGGGGCTACGAGCAGTACTTC
CDR3: CADGLGGYEQYF
J: TRBJ2-7
D: .
size: .
V: TRBV12-5

DNA: TGTGCCAGCTCACCTTGGACAGACACCTACGAGCAGTACTTC
CDR3: CASSPWTDTYEQYF
J: TRBJ2-7
D: .
size: .
V: TRBV18

DNA: TGTGCCAGCAGCCACAGGGGGGGAGTGAACGAGCAGTACTTC
CDR3: CASSHRGGVNEQYF
J: TRBJ2-7
D: .
size: .
V: TRBV3-1

DNA: TGCGCCAGCAGCTTTTCCGGGACAGGGTTCCACTCTGGAAACACCATATATTTT
CDR3: CASSFSGTGFHSGNTIYF
J: TRBJ1-3
D: TRBD1
size: .
V: TRBV5-1

DNA: TGTGCCAGCAGTGGGGGGGGGTTGAGCAATCAGCCCCAGCATTTT
CDR3: CASSGGGLSNQPQHF
J: TRBJ1-5
D: .
size: many
V: TRBV12-3/TRBV12-4

DNA: TGTGCCAGCAGCTTAGAACGTGCAGGGAACGAGCAGTTCTTC
CDR3: CASSLERAGNEQFF
J: TRBJ2-1
D: .
size: .
V: TRBV7-6

DNA: TGTGCCAGCAGTGTATATAGCGGAAACACAGATACGCAGTATTTT
CDR3: CASSVYSGNTDTQYF
J: TRBJ2-3
D: .
size: .
V: TRBV25-1

DNA: TGTGCCTGGACAGCCGGGACTACGAGGAATGAGCAGTTCTTC
CDR3: CAWTAGTTRNEQFF
J: TRBJ2-1
D: TRBD2
size: few
V: TRBV30

DNA: TGTGCCAGCAGCTTGACGACAGGGGCAGGGTACAATGAGCAGTTCTTC
CDR3: CASSLTTGAGYNEQFF
J: TRBJ2-1
D: TRBD1
size: many
V: TRBV7-3

DNA: TGTGCCAGCAGCGAGGCCGGGACAGGTACCTACGAGCAGTACTTC
CDR3: CASSEAGTGTYEQYF
J: TRBJ2-7
D: TRBD1
size: few
V: TRBV9

DNA: TGCGCCAGCAGCCAAGATCTGGGGAGTAGCTCTGGGGCCAACGTCCTGACTTTC
CDR3: CASSQDLGSSSGANVLTF
J: TRBJ2-6
D: .
size: .
V: TRBV4-3

DNA: TGTGCCAGCAGCACCCAGGGGGGTATGGGAAAACTGTTTTTT
CDR3: CASSTQGGMGKLFF
J: TRBJ1-4
D: TRBD1
size: .
V: TRBV7-9

DNA: TGTGCCAGCAGTGCATCTAGCGGAAAGTACGAGCAGTACTTC
CDR3: CASSASSGKYEQYF
J: TRBJ2-7
D: TRBD2
size: .
V: TRBV2

DNA: TGTGCCAGCGGGGGGGCTAATCAGCCCCAGCATTTT
CDR3: CASGGANQPQHF
J: TRBJ1-5
D: .
size: .
V: TRBV12-3/TRBV12-4

DNA: TGTGCCAGCGAAGCGGGAGGGGGCTACAATGAGCAGTTCTTC
CDR3: CASEAGGGYNEQFF
J: TRBJ2-1
D: TRBD2
size: many
V: TRBV7-8

DNA: TGTGCCAGCAGCTTGGGGGACGCCAATGAGCAGTTCTTC
CDR3: CASSLGDANEQFF
J: TRBJ2-1
D: .
size: many
V: TRBV11-3

DNA: TGTGCCAGCAGTCCTCCTCTTGGCAGCGGTGCCGGATCCTACAATGAGCAGTTCTTC
CDR3: CASSPPLGSGAGSYNEQFF
J: TRBJ2-1
D: .
size: .
V: TRBV6-1

DNA: TGTGCCAGCAGTTACTCGGGTTACAATGAGCAGTTCTTC
CDR3: CASSYSGYNEQFF
J: TRBJ2-1
D: .
size: .
V: TRBV6-5

DNA: TGTGCCAGCAGCCTCCAACCCAGGGGTGGCACAGATACGCAGTATTTT
CDR3: CASSLQPRGGTDTQYF
J: TRBJ2-3
D: .
size: few
V: TRBV5-5

DNA: TGTGCCAGCAGCGTGGATGTCGGGTATGGCTACACCTTC
CDR3: CASSVDVGYGYTF
J: TRBJ1-2
D: .
size: once
V: TRBV9

DNA: TGCAGCGAAGGACAGGGCACAGATACGCAGTATTTT
CDR3: CSEGQGTDTQYF
J: TRBJ2-3
D: TRBD1
size: many
V: TRBV29-1

DNA: TGTGCCTGGGGTCTCAACGCAGATACGCAGTATTTT
CDR3: CAWGLNADTQYF
J: TRBJ2-3
D: .
size: few
V: TRBV30

DNA: TGTGCCAGCAGCTCAAGGACTAGCGAGAGCGAGCAGCACTTC
CDR3: CASSSRTSESEQHF
J: TRBJ2-7
D: TRBD2
size: once
V: TRBV5-6

DNA: TGTGCCAGCAGTCCTGGGTGGGAGCAGTACTTC
CDR3: CASSPGWEQYF
J: TRBJ2-7
D: .
size: .
V: TRBV12-3/TRBV12-4

DNA: TGCAGTGCTAGGACAGTGAACACCGGGGAGCTGTTTTTT
CDR3: CSARTVNTGELFF
J: TRBJ2-2
D: .
size: once
V: TRBV20-1